This T cell receptor beta chain stems from a study of blood T cell repertoires in COVID-19. There are 17 residues in the CDR3. Germline V gene sequence: CDR1 MGHDK, CDR2 SYGVNS. V was shortened by 4 bases and J by 0 bases, with 16 bases between the two germline ends. The repertoire was sequenced with immunoSEQ multiplex PCR; TCRdb's copy has only in-frame clones and lacks some. The data hold some 46,000 clones, with 83% observed a single time. The gene calls are TRBV25-1 and TRBJ1-3, with D possibly being TRBD1 (5 bases). The sequence came from an elderly woman with acute or convalescent COVID-19. Material for sequencing was peripheral blood. The DNA of the CDR3 is TGTGCCAGCAGTGGATCCGACAGCTCAAGCTCTGGAAACACCATATATTTT. This encodes CASSGSDSSSSGNTIYF.